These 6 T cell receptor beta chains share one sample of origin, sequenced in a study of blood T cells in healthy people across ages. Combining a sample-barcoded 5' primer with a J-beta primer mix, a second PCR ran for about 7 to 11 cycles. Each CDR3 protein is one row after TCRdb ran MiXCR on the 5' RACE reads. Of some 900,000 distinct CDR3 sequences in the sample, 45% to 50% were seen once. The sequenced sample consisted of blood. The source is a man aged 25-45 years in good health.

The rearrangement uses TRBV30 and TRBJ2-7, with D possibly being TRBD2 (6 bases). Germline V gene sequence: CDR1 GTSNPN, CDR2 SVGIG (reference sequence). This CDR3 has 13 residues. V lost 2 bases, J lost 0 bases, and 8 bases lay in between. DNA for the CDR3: TGTGCCTGGAGTCCGGGGGTCTCCTACGAGCAGTACTTC. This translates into CAWSPGVSYEQYF.

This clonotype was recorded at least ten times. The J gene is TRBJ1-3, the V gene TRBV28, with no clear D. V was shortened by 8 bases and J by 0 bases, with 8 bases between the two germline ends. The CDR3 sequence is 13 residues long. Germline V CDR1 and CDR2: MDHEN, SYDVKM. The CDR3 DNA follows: TGTGCCAGCGATCGCAGCTCTGGAAACACCATATATTTT. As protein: CASDRSSGNTIYF.

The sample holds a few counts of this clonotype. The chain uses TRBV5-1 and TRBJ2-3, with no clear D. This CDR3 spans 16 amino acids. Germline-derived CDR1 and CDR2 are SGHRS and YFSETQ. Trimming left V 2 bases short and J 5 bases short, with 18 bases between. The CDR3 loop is CASSFRPQESGDTQYF. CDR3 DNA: TGCGCCAGCAGCTTCCGTCCTCAAGAAAGTGGAGATACGCAGTATTTT.

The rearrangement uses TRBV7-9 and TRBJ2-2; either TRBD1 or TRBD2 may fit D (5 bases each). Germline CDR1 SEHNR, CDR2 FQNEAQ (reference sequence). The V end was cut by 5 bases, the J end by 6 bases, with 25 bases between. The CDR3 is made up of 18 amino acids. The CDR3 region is CASSPFIGTGARAGELFF. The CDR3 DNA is TGTGCCAGCAGCCCCTTTATCGGGACCGGGGCTCGGGCCGGGGAGCTGTTTTTT.

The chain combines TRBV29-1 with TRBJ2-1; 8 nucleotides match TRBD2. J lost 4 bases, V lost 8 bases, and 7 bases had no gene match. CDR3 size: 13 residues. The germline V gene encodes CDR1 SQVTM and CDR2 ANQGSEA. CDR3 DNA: TGCAGCTCTGGACTAGCTGGTTACAATGAGCAGTTCTTC. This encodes CSSGLAGYNEQFF.

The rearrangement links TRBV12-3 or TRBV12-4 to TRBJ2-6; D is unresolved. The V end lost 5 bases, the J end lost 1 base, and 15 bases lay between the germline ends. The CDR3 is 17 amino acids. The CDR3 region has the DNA TGTGCCAGCAGTCCCTTCCGCAGGCCTTCTGGGGCCAACGTCCTGACTTTC. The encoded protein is CASSPFRRPSGANVLTF.